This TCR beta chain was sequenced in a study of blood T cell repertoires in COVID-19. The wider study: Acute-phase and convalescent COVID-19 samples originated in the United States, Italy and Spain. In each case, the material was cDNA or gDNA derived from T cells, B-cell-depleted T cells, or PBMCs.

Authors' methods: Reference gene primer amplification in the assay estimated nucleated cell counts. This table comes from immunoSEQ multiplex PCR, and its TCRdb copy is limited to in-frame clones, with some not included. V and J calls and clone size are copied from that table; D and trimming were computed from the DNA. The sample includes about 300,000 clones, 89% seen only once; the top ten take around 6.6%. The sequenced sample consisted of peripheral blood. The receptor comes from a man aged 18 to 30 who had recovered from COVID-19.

CDR3 DNA sequence: TGTGCCAGCAGCTTTGGGGACAGAACAGATACGCAGTATTTT. This sequence encodes CASSFGDRTDTQYF. This chain connects TRBV7-3 to TRBJ2-3, with TRBD1 matching 7 bases. Per the germline V gene, CDR1 is SGHTA and CDR2 is FQGTGA. V lost 3 bases, J lost 3 bases, and 3 bases stayed unmatched. This CDR3 has 14 residues.